These T cell receptor beta chains were read from a single sample in a study of cytotoxic CD8 clonotypes in ibrutinib-treated CLL. Data came from immunoSEQ multiplex PCR; TCRdb stores just in-frame clones and leaves some out. The table records approximately 97,000 clones, 60% to 80% of them present only once. The input for sequencing was PBMCs, taken after 24 months of ibrutinib treatment. The origin of the receptors is a human donor with chronic lymphocytic leukemia. Each CDR3 is given with its conserved first and last residue. Each record gives: V gene, J gene, clone size, D gene, CDR3 protein, CDR3 DNA. D genes are given only for firm matches. A row's size may be missing; if present it is once, few, many or a size class.

TRBV27,TRBJ2-6,few,TRBD2,CASSPVRTSGTRKAGANVLTF,TGTGCCAGCAGCCCAGTTCGGACTAGCGGAACGAGGAAGGCTGGGGCCAACGTCCTGACTTTC
TRBV25-1,TRBJ1-4,NA,TRBD1,CASSERTGDATNEKLFF,TGTGCCAGCAGTGAAAGGACAGGGGACGCAACTAATGAAAAACTGTTTTTT
TRBV28,TRBJ1-2,NA,TRBD1,CASSLGTGGGGGYTF,TGTGCCAGCAGTTTAGGGACAGGGGGCGGCGGGGGCTACACCTTC
TRBV4-3,TRBJ2-7,NA,NA,CASSQVPGNMNEQYF,TGCGCCAGCAGCCAAGTACCCGGGAATATGAACGAGCAGTACTTC
TRBV27,TRBJ2-2,NA,NA,CASSGRNTGELFF,TGTGCCAGCAGTGGAAGGAACACCGGGGAGCTGTTTTTT
TRBV11-2,TRBJ2-2,few,NA,CASSQGTANTGELFF,TGTGCCAGCAGCCAAGGGACGGCGAACACCGGGGAGCTGTTTTTT
TRBV19,TRBJ1-5,many,TRBD1,CASSSAGGSNQPQHF,TGTGCCAGTAGTTCAGCAGGGGGAAGCAATCAGCCCCAGCATTTT
TRBV5-6,TRBJ2-2,NA,TRBD2,CASSLGGRLTGELFF,TGTGCCAGCAGCTTGGGCGGGAGGCTAACCGGGGAGCTGTTTTTT
TRBV6-1,TRBJ1-3,NA,NA,CASSAGFGFSGNTIYF,TGTGCCAGCAGTGCCGGTTTTGGGTTCTCTGGAAACACCATATATTTT
TRBV9,TRBJ2-7,NA,TRBD2,CASSIGGTSDSYEQYF,TGTGCCAGCAGCATTGGGGGGACTAGCGATTCCTACGAGCAGTACTTC
TRBV5-4,TRBJ2-5,NA,TRBD2,CASSLDASGRETQYF,TGTGCCAGCAGCTTGGATGCTAGCGGGAGAGAGACCCAGTACTTC
TRBV27,TRBJ2-1,once,TRBD2,CASSLRGGGAYNEQFF,TGTGCCAGCAGTTTAAGGGGCGGGGGGGCCTACAATGAGCAGTTCTTC
TRBV28,TRBJ2-2,NA,TRBD1,CASLDRGIAGELFF,TGTGCCAGCCTTGACAGGGGGATCGCCGGGGAGCTGTTTTTT
TRBV9,TRBJ1-3,NA,NA,CASSSDRLLSGNTIYF,TGTGCCAGCAGCTCAGACAGACTCCTCTCTGGAAACACCATATATTTT
TRBV7-9,TRBJ2-1,once,TRBD2,CASSGTSDNEQFF,TGTGCCAGCTCCGGGACTAGCGACAATGAGCAGTTCTTC
TRBV7-2,TRBJ2-5,NA,NA,CASSLGGRQETQYF,TGTGCCAGCAGCTTAGGGGGCAGACAAGAGACCCAGTACTTC
TRBV12-5,TRBJ1-1,few,NA,CASRREGASTEAFF,TGTGCTAGCCGTCGGGAGGGAGCCTCCACTGAAGCTTTCTTT
TRBV19,TRBJ2-7,few,NA,CASSPQGGSSYEQYF,TGTGCCAGTAGTCCACAGGGCGGATCCTCCTACGAGCAGTACTTC
TRBV6-1,TRBJ2-7,once,NA,CATGDYEQYF,TGTGCCACCGGGGACTACGAGCAGTACTTC
TRBV5-1,TRBJ2-2,NA,NA,CASSLVVASGELFF,TGCGCCAGCAGTTTGGTGGTAGCGTCCGGGGAGCTGTTTTTT
TRBV2,TRBJ2-2,NA,NA,CASSPSRPNTGELFF,TGTGCCAGCAGCCCTTCGCGACCGAACACCGGGGAGCTGTTTTTT
TRBV19,TRBJ1-1,few,NA,CASSMSLGRMNTEAFF,TGTGCCAGTAGTATGTCTCTCGGACGAATGAACACTGAAGCTTTCTTT
TRBV14,TRBJ2-2,NA,NA,CASSQDLVNTGELFF,TGTGCCAGCAGCCAAGACTTGGTTAACACCGGGGAGCTGTTTTTT
TRBV5-6,TRBJ2-7,NA,NA,CASSLLGRDYEQYF,TGTGCCAGCAGCCTACTAGGGCGGGACTACGAGCAGTACTTC
TRBV27,TRBJ2-2,NA,NA,CASSLSRQMNTGELFF,TGTGCCAGCAGTTTATCGAGGCAGATGAACACCGGGGAGCTGTTTTTT
TRBV4-2,TRBJ2-4,NA,TRBD1,CASSQVMDRGRRDAKNIQYF,TGTGCCAGCAGCCAAGTTATGGACAGGGGGCGGAGGGATGCCAAAAACATTCAGTACTTC